These T cell receptor beta chains were read from a single sample in a study of shared clonotypes between healthy human individuals. Repertoires were generated with immunoSEQ multiplex PCR, while TCRdb's copy carries only in-frame clones and drops some. This repertoire shows some 1,900,000 clones, roughly 95% found once; its top ten account for around 1%. The sample consisted of naive CD8+ T cells sorted from blood. The receptors were sampled from a man between 18 and 29 years old in good health. Both conserved end residues are part of each CDR3. A D gene is named only where the DNA matches it firmly. Expanded clones are given a class, and other clones once, few, many or no size at all.

TRBV6-5	NA	NA	TRBJ1-4	TGTGCCAGCAGTTACTCCTGGGGTAATGAAAAACTGTTTTTT	CASSYSWGNEKLFF
TRBV6-1	NA	NA	TRBJ2-7	TGTGCCAGCAAGGCCGGGTTGGGCGCAGGCTACGAGCAGTACTTC	CASKAGLGAGYEQYF
TRBV13	NA	NA	TRBJ1-1	TGTGCCAGCAGCTTAGGGTTTGGGCAAATGAACACTGAAGCTTTCTTT	CASSLGFGQMNTEAFF
TRBV28	NA	NA	TRBJ2-2	TGTGCCAGCAGTTTCAGGGTAGATTTCGGCGGGGAGCTGTTTTTT	CASSFRVDFGGELFF
TRBV9	TRBD2	NA	TRBJ2-1	TGTGCCAGCAGCTCACAGCGGGAGTCGAGGAATGAGCAGTTCTTC	CASSSQRESRNEQFF
TRBV4-1	TRBD1	NA	TRBJ1-1	TGCGCCAGCAGCCAAGTTTCCGGACAGGGGTATAATGAAGCTTTCTTT	CASSQVSGQGYNEAFF
TRBV28	NA	NA	TRBJ2-7	TGTGCCAGCAGTCCAGACGGGATACACGAGCAGTACTTC	CASSPDGIHEQYF
TRBV19	NA	once	TRBJ2-2	TGTGCCAGTAGTATCCCCAACGGCAACACCGGGGAGCTGTTTTTT	CASSIPNGNTGELFF
TRBV7-9	NA	NA	TRBJ2-1	TGTGCCAGCAGCTGGAATGAGCAGTTCTTC	CASSWNEQFF
TRBV28	TRBD1	once	TRBJ1-5	TGTGCCAGCAGTTTGCAGGGGGCGAGCAATCAGCCCCAGCATTTT	CASSLQGASNQPQHF
TRBV2	TRBD1	NA	TRBJ2-7	TGTGCCAGCAGTGTAGACAGGGGTGAGGACGAGCAGTACTTC	CASSVDRGEDEQYF
TRBV13	NA	once	TRBJ2-5	TGTGCCAGCAGCCCCCAACAAGAGACCCAGTACTTC	CASSPQQETQYF
TRBV25-1	NA	NA	TRBJ1-1	TGTGCCAGCAGTCCGACAGGGAACACTGAAGCTTTCTTT	CASSPTGNTEAFF
TRBV4-1	NA	NA	TRBJ2-3	TGCGCCAGCAGCCAAGATCCCCTGTCCGCTACGCAGTATTTT	CASSQDPLSATQYF
TRBV7-9	TRBD1	NA	TRBJ2-3	TGTGCCAGCAGCTTAAGGGACAGATACACAGATACGCAGTATTTT	CASSLRDRYTDTQYF
TRBV30	NA	NA	TRBJ2-3	TGTGCCTGGAGTAACGGCGGTTCTAGCACAGATACGCAGTATTTT	CAWSNGGSSTDTQYF
TRBV7-9	NA	NA	TRBJ2-5	TGTGCCAGCAGCCTTGGGACTTTCGAAGAGACCCAGTACTTC	CASSLGTFEETQYF
TRBV7-2	TRBD1	NA	TRBJ2-7	TGTGCCAGCAGCTTAGCCGCAAGTCCGACAGGGAAGTACGAGCAGTACTTC	CASSLAASPTGKYEQYF
TRBV13	NA	once	TRBJ2-7	TGTGCCAGCAGCTTATATTCAGGAGGGACTGAGCTGGACTTC	CASSLYSGGTELDF
TRBV25-1	NA	NA	TRBJ1-5	TGTGCCAGCAGTTCCTTGGGCAATCAGCCCCAGCATTTT	CASSSLGNQPQHF
TRBV7-9	NA	NA	TRBJ1-6	TGCGCCAGCAGCCCGAACTTAGGTATCCATAATTCACCCCTCCACTTT	CASSPNLGIHNSPLHF
TRBV10-3	TRBD1	once	TRBJ2-7	TGTGCCATCAGTGAGACCCGGGACAGCTACGAGCAGTACTTC	CAISETRDSYEQYF
TRBV7-9	NA	NA	TRBJ1-5	TGTGCCAGCACCATCGGAGGGGGTAATCAGCCCCAGCATTTT	CASTIGGGNQPQHF
TRBV28	NA	NA	TRBJ1-1	TGTGCCAGCAGAGAAATACAGGGAGGCACTGAAGCTTTCTTT	CASREIQGGTEAFF
TRBV5-4	NA	NA	TRBJ2-2	TGTGCCAGCAGCTTTCCTGGGTTGGGTGGGGAGCTGTTTTTT	CASSFPGLGGELFF